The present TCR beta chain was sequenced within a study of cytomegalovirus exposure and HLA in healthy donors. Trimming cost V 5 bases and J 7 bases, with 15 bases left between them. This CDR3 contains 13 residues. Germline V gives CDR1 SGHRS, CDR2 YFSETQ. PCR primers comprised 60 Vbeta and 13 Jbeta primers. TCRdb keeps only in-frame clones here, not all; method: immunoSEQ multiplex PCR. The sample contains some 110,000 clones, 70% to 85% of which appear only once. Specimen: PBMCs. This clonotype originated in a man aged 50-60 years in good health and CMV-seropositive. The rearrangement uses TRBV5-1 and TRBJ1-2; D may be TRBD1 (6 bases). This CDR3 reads CASSQQGEGGYTF. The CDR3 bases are TGCGCCAGCAGTCAACAGGGAGAAGGTGGCTACACCTTC.